These T cell receptor beta chains were read from a single sample in a study of blood T cell repertoires in COVID-19. Data came from immunoSEQ multiplex PCR; TCRdb stores just in-frame clones and leaves some out. This sample has roughly 300,000 clones; about 85% occur once, and the top ten carry around 2.3%. Input material: PBMCs or T cells enriched from blood (not recorded which). These receptors were obtained from a woman aged 50 to 60 who had recovered from COVID-19. Both conserved end residues are trimmed from each CDR3. Each record gives: CDR3 length, J gene, D gene, V gene, CDR3 protein. D genes are given only for firm matches.

CDR3 length: 13; J gene: TRBJ2-7; D gene: TRBD1; V gene: TRBV5-1; CDR3 protein: ASSKGTGERYEQY
CDR3 length: 13; J gene: TRBJ1-4; D gene: -; V gene: TRBV5-8; CDR3 protein: ASSLGGGGDEKLF
CDR3 length: 13; J gene: TRBJ1-6; D gene: -; V gene: TRBV3-1/TRBV3-2; CDR3 protein: ASSQSRGTRSPLH
CDR3 length: 13; J gene: TRBJ1-1; D gene: TRBD1; V gene: TRBV6-6; CDR3 protein: ASSYTGGLNTEAF
CDR3 length: 14; J gene: TRBJ2-2; D gene: -; V gene: TRBV3-1/TRBV3-2; CDR3 protein: ASSQRGSSNTGELF
CDR3 length: 13; J gene: TRBJ2-5; D gene: TRBD2; V gene: TRBV5-1; CDR3 protein: ASSDPGGARETQY
CDR3 length: 11; J gene: TRBJ2-1; D gene: TRBD1; V gene: TRBV7-2; CDR3 protein: ASSRDRGREQF
CDR3 length: 12; J gene: TRBJ2-3; D gene: -; V gene: TRBV7-3; CDR3 protein: ASSLTTSTDTQY
CDR3 length: 13; J gene: TRBJ2-7; D gene: TRBD1; V gene: TRBV27; CDR3 protein: ASSRTGVNSYEQY
CDR3 length: 11; J gene: TRBJ2-6; D gene: -; V gene: TRBV18; CDR3 protein: ASLRSGANVLT
CDR3 length: 13; J gene: TRBJ2-3; D gene: -; V gene: TRBV21-1; CDR3 protein: ASSPLGQGTDTQY
CDR3 length: 12; J gene: TRBJ2-7; D gene: -; V gene: TRBV7-9; CDR3 protein: ASSKHSQSYEQY
CDR3 length: 12; J gene: TRBJ1-6; D gene: -; V gene: TRBV6-4; CDR3 protein: ASSDLYGVGPLH
CDR3 length: 9; J gene: TRBJ1-2; D gene: -; V gene: TRBV2; CDR3 protein: ASRGDYGYT
CDR3 length: 13; J gene: TRBJ2-7; D gene: TRBD1; V gene: TRBV5-1; CDR3 protein: ASSLARDRGHEQY
CDR3 length: 13; J gene: TRBJ2-1; D gene: TRBD1; V gene: TRBV7-2; CDR3 protein: ASSYAGTGVNEQF
CDR3 length: 17; J gene: TRBJ2-1; D gene: TRBD2; V gene: TRBV11-3; CDR3 protein: ASSLGWASGPASYNEQF
CDR3 length: 11; J gene: TRBJ2-4; D gene: -; V gene: TRBV12-3/TRBV12-4; CDR3 protein: ASMSGSQNIQY
CDR3 length: 12; J gene: TRBJ1-4; D gene: -; V gene: TRBV30; CDR3 protein: AWSGTATNEKLF
CDR3 length: 11; J gene: TRBJ1-2; D gene: -; V gene: TRBV7-9; CDR3 protein: ASSMERDRGYT
CDR3 length: 12; J gene: TRBJ2-1; D gene: -; V gene: TRBV5-5; CDR3 protein: ASSTPLGVGKQF
CDR3 length: 11; J gene: TRBJ1-5; D gene: -; V gene: TRBV6-5; CDR3 protein: ASSLEVRQPQH
CDR3 length: 12; J gene: TRBJ2-7; D gene: -; V gene: TRBV11-2; CDR3 protein: ASSLEANSYEQY